This T cell receptor beta chain was found in a study of cytomegalovirus exposure and HLA in healthy donors. On the study more broadly: A subsequent analysis reported that the roughly 120 validation repertoires were produced on the same platform that had also been used for the roughly 670 first-cohort repertoires.

TCRdb's table, derived via immunoSEQ multiplex PCR, lists solely in-frame clones and lacks some. The sample yields around 140,000 clones, around 86% seen once. Germline loops: CDR1 SGHNT, CDR2 YYREEE (reference sequence). The CDR3 length is 16 residues. The V and J ends lost 3 bases and 0 bases respectively, with 15 bases between them. As concerns this clone: Its cognate antigen is unknown.

Broader study findings: The classifier was said to identify cytomegalovirus status with high specificity and sensitivity. For most TCR sequences rarity was the rule, although some public TCRs occurred in many donors.

The chain couples TRBV5-4 to TRBJ1-1; the D gene is possibly TRBD1 (5 bases). The sequence was obtained from a man younger than 35 in good health and CMV-seropositive. Sequencing was performed on PBMCs. The DNA of the CDR3 is TGTGCCAGCAGCTCCAATTACAGGCTCATGAACACTGAAGCTTTCTTT. Translating it yields CASSSNYRLMNTEAFF. Full variable domain (remainder filled in from reference TRBV5-4 and TRBJ1-1): ETGVTQSPTHLIKTRGQQVTLRCSSQSGHNTVSWYQQALGQGPQFIFQYYREEENGRGNFPPRFSGLQFPNYSSELNVNALELDDSALYLCASSSNYRLMNTEAFFGQGTRLTVV.